Each of the 22 T cell receptor beta chains below was sequenced from the same sample in a study of radiotherapy plus CTLA-4 blockade in lung cancer listed by TCRdb under 2018. The method was the immunoSEQ multiplex PCR assay. TCRdb carries this immuneACCESS record with in-frame sequences only. Its versions omit some clonotypes, under half of them owing to an unresolved V gene in the studies checked, with the rest unexplained. The sample has tens of thousands of clones on record, over 70% of them singletons. Of the sample, over 20% is held by the ten largest clones. Source: peripheral blood, taken from a patient treated with radiotherapy plus ipilimumab. The origin of the receptors is a human donor with non-small cell lung cancer whose response to radiotherapy plus ipilimumab could not be evaluated. Some clones in this sample may be carry-over from other donors' samples.

The chain has TRBV7-9 and TRBJ1-2; TRBD1 might be the D (6 bases). CDR3 length: 14 amino acids. V gave up 2 bases and J gave up 4 bases, with 11 bases separating them. CDR1 SEHNR and CDR2 FQNEAQ come from the germline V gene (reference sequence). The CDR3 loop reads CASSLYQGGYGYTF. The CDR3 DNA reads as TGTGCCAGCAGCTTATATCAAGGGGGCTATGGCTACACCTTC.

V and J are TRBV5-5 and TRBJ1-3; D might be TRBD1 (6 bases). Per the germline V gene, CDR1 is SGHKS and CDR2 is YYEKEE (reference sequence). This CDR3 is 13 amino acids long. Trimming pared 0 bases from V and 7 bases from J, leaving 8 bases between. CDR3 region: CASSLDRVNTIYF. Written as DNA, the CDR3 is TGTGCCAGCAGCTTGGACAGGGTCAACACCATATATTTT.

The chain carries TRBV7-2 and TRBJ2-3; TRBD2 agrees at 10 bases. Germline values: CDR1 SGHTA, CDR2 FQGNSA. The CDR3 spans 15 residues. V was clipped by 2 bases and J by 4 bases; unmatched bases: 3. The CDR3 coding sequence is TGTGCCAGCAGCTTAAGTGGGACTAGCGCAGATACGCAGTATTTT. Protein sequence: CASSLSGTSADTQYF.

This clone is a singleton in its sample. The V call is TRBV5-5, the J call TRBJ1-1; 8 bases align to TRBD1. The germline CDR1 and CDR2 sequences are SGHKS and YYEKEE (reference sequence). J gave up 5 bases and V 2 bases, and 2 bases lay outside the gene matches. The CDR3 extends over 13 amino acids. CDR3 sequence reads: CASSFDRGTEAFF. CDR3 nucleotide sequence: TGTGCCAGCAGCTTCGACAGGGGTACTGAAGCTTTCTTT.

This clone was counted between two and nine times. The rearrangement links TRBV6-5 to TRBJ2-3, with 10 bases identical to TRBD1. V gave up 7 bases and J gave up 3 bases; unmatched junction bases: 4. The germline V gene encodes CDR1 MNHEY and CDR2 SVGAGI. This CDR3 spans 14 amino acids. As DNA, the CDR3 is TGTGCCAGCACTAGGGACAGGGGAACAGATACGCAGTATTTT. As protein: CASTRDRGTDTQYF.

The genes are TRBV6-1 and TRBJ1-2; TRBD1 matches at 8 bases. The germline gives CDR1 MNHNS, CDR2 SASEGT. This CDR3 is 17 amino acids long. V shed 4 bases, J shed 1 base, and the junction held 11 bases outside the gene matches. CDR3 residues: CASSALLGQADNYGYTF. CDR3 nucleotides: TGTGCCAGCAGTGCCCTATTGGGACAGGCGGATAACTATGGCTACACCTTC.

The chain recombines TRBV5-1 with TRBJ1-4; possibly TRBD1 for D (6 bases). Germline V gene sequence: CDR1 SGHRS, CDR2 YFSETQ. The germline V and J ends were trimmed by 2 bases and 4 bases, with 12 bases remaining between them. This CDR3 has 15 residues. CDR3 sequence (DNA): TGCGCCAGCAGCTTTCTAGGGGGATTTAATGAAAAACTGTTTTTT. Its protein product is CASSFLGGFNEKLFF.

This chain connects TRBV5-1 to TRBJ2-2; TRBD1 aligns across 9 bases. Looked up from germline, CDR1 is SGHRS and CDR2 is YFSETQ. The CDR3 loop spans 14 amino acids. J gave up 0 bases and V 10 bases, and 4 bases lay outside the gene matches. CDR3 in amino acids: CACRDRANTGELFF. The CDR3 region has the DNA TGCGCCTGCCGGGACAGGGCGAACACCGGGGAGCTGTTTTTT.

This chain links TRBV9 with TRBJ2-1; 7 bases match TRBD1. The CDR3 spans 14 residues. Unmatched junction bases numbered 3, after V lost 3 bases and J lost 3 bases. CDR1 and CDR2 (germline): SGDLS, YYNGEE. The CDR3 loop is CASSEGTVYNEQFF. Here the CDR3 DNA reads TGTGCCAGCAGCGAGGGGACAGTCTACAATGAGCAGTTCTTC.

The chain is built from TRBV6-1 and TRBJ1-1; possibly TRBD1 for D (6 bases). Germline CDR1 is MNHNS and CDR2 is SASEGT. CDR3 size: 13 residues. Trimming removed 9 bases at V and 8 bases at J, with 19 bases between. The CDR3 DNA follows: TGTGCCAGTTGGGACACAATAACCGAGGAAGCTTTCTTT. It specifies CASWDTITEEAFF.

Comments on this clone: An end of the junction differs from the germline gene, which may be a read error. The chain links TRBV4-1 to TRBJ2-3; 10 bases are shared with TRBD1. CDR3 size: 14 residues. Germline V gives CDR1 MGHRA, CDR2 YSYEKL. The chain's CDR3 is CASSPGTGEVTQYF. CDR3 bases: TGTGCCAGCAGCCCCGGGACAGGGGAAGTCACGCAGTATTTT.

V is TRBV11-1 and J is TRBJ1-1; TRBD1 matches 9 bases. V lost 1 base to trimming and J lost 2 bases; unmatched junction nucleotides: 2. Germline V gene sequence: CDR1 SGHAT, CDR2 FQDESV (reference sequence). The CDR3 totals 15 residues. The CDR3 spells CASSLGQGVNTEAFF. The CDR3 DNA sequence: TGTGCCAGCAGCTTAGGACAGGGGGTCAACACTGAAGCTTTCTTT.

The chain uses TRBV18 and TRBJ1-5; D unresolved. Trimming pared 0 bases from V and 6 bases from J, leaving 3 bases between. This CDR3 comprises 12 residues. Germline V CDR1 and CDR2: KGHSH, LQKENI. The CDR3 DNA reads TGTGCCAGCTCACCACCCGGTCAGCCCCAGCATTTT. Its protein is CASSPPGQPQHF.

The chain employs TRBV5-1 and TRBJ1-2; 9 nucleotides line up with TRBD1. CDR3 length: 13 residues. Germline assignment: CDR1 SGHRS and CDR2 YFSETQ. Trimming at V came to 4 bases and at J to 5 bases, leaving 3 bases not matched to a gene. CDR3 bases: TGCGCCAGCAGCCCAGACAGGGGGTATGGCTACACCTTC. Its protein product is CASSPDRGYGYTF. Drawing the rest from reference TRBV5-1 and TRBJ1-2, the complete variable domain is KAGVTQTPRYLIKTRGQQVTLSCSPISGHRSVSWYQQTPGQGLQFLFEYFSETQRNKGNFPGRFSGRQFSNSRSEMNVSTLELGDSALYLCASSPDRGYGYTFGSGTRLTVV.

V is TRBV19 and J is TRBJ2-7; the match to TRBD2 covers 7 bases. V was pared by 1 base and J by 3 bases, with 6 bases of the junction left unmatched. The V gene's germline CDR1 is LNHDA and CDR2 SQIVND (reference sequence). The CDR3 spans 15 residues. The CDR3 loop reads CASSIVPGEGYEQYF. DNA of the CDR3: TGTGCCAGTAGTATAGTCCCCGGGGAGGGCTACGAGCAGTACTTC. The variable domain in full, with the rest retrieved from reference TRBV19 and TRBJ2-7, is DGGITQSPKYLFRKEGQNVTLSCEQNLNHDAMYWYRQDPGQGLRLIYYSQIVNDFQKGDIAEGYSVSREKKESFPLTVTSAQKNPTAFYLCASSIVPGEGYEQYFGPGTRLTVT.

In regard to this clone: A junction end diverges from the germline sequence, so it may reflect a read error. The chain couples TRBV4-2 to TRBJ1-2, with TRBD1 matching 8 bases. Germline lookup yields CDR1 LGHNA and CDR2 YNFKEQ. This CDR3 contains 13 residues. The CDR3 DNA sequence: TGTGCCAGCAGCCACTCGACAGGGGCTGGCTGCACCTTC. Encoded protein: CASSHSTGAGCTF.

DNA of the CDR3: TGTGCCAGCAGCCTAGTCGGGGCAGGGGCTGGGGAAAAACTGTTTTTT. Translation: CASSLVGAGAGEKLFF. The chain is built from TRBV28 and TRBJ1-4; the D gene is possibly TRBD1 (6 bases). The CDR3 contains 16 residues. The germline CDR1 and CDR2 sequences are MDHEN and SYDVKM. V lost 6 bases, J lost 8 bases, and 22 bases lay in between.

The gene calls are TRBV28 and TRBJ1-4, with TRBD1 matching over 7 bases. J was trimmed by 7 bases and V by 4 bases; bases with no gene match: 12. This CDR3 spans 16 amino acids. The germline gives CDR1 MDHEN, CDR2 SYDVKM. The CDR3 sequence is CASSYSSRGRREKLFF. As DNA, the CDR3 is TGTGCCAGCAGTTACTCATCAAGGGGGCGGCGTGAAAAACTGTTTTTT.

The CDR3 nucleotides read TGTGCCAGCTCACCAGTTCTTACTACAGGGGGCACTGAAGCTTTCTTT. Translated: CASSPVLTTGGTEAFF. This chain joins TRBV18 and TRBJ1-1, with 8 bases aligning to TRBD1. Germline V gene sequence: CDR1 KGHSH, CDR2 LQKENI. V dropped 2 bases and J dropped 4; count of bases not matched to a gene: 9. The CDR3 covers 16 residues.

V is TRBV7-9 and J is TRBJ1-3; 7 nucleotides agree with TRBD1. The V gene end was trimmed by 5 bases and the J gene end by 4 bases; junction bases not matched to a gene: 17. Per germline, CDR1 SEHNR and CDR2 FQNEAQ (reference sequence). The CDR3 has 18 residues. As DNA, the CDR3 is TGTGCCAGCAGCCCCCCCGGGACAGCCCCTGCGCCAGGAAACACCATATATTTT. Translated, it gives CASSPPGTAPAPGNTIYF.

The chain couples TRBV9 to TRBJ2-2; D is uncertain. V was pared by 3 bases and J by 4 bases, with 10 bases between. This CDR3 region has 14 residues. Germline CDR1 is SGDLS and CDR2 is YYNGEE. The DNA of the CDR3 is TGTGCCAGCAGCGCGTTCTCTAGCACCGGGGAGCTGTTTTTT. It translates to CASSAFSSTGELFF.

For this clone: With a far larger clone one base away, a read error is the likely cause. The rearrangement uses TRBV5-1 and TRBJ2-2, with 7 bases aligning to TRBD1. In germline, CDR1 is SGHRS, CDR2 YFSETQ. There are 13 residues in the CDR3. V shed 5 bases, J shed 5 bases, and the junction held 3 bases outside the gene matches. CDR3 region: CASSYRGTGELFF. As DNA, the CDR3 is TGCGCCAGCAGTTACAGGGGTACCGGGGAGCTGTTTTTT.